The rows below give T cell receptor beta chains drawn from one sample of a study of OX40 agonist ivuxolimab in advanced cancers. TCRdb's table, derived via immunoSEQ multiplex PCR, lists solely in-frame clones and lacks some. The data show fewer than 100,000 clones, 87% seen once. The specimen comprised CD4+ or CD8+ T cells sorted from blood, sampled in a trial of the OX40 agonist ivuxolimab. The source is an adult with an advanced solid tumor such as melanoma, head and neck, liver or kidney cancer. The CDR3 runs from the conserved cysteine through the conserved F or W. A D gene is named only where the DNA matches it firmly. Clone size, where shown, is once, few, many, or a class for clones that have expanded.

abundance: once
d_gene: .
v_gene: TRBV2
j_gene: TRBJ1-5
CDR3aa: CASSDRTDNQPQHF
CDR3nt: TGTGCCAGCAGTGACCGGACAGACAATCAGCCCCAGCATTTT

abundance: once
d_gene: .
v_gene: TRBV7-2
j_gene: TRBJ2-5
CDR3aa: CASSLQVGERETQYF
CDR3nt: TGTGCCAGCAGCTTGCAAGTGGGGGAGAGGGAGACCCAGTACTTC

abundance: .
d_gene: TRBD1
v_gene: TRBV6-1
j_gene: TRBJ2-7
CDR3aa: CASRDRPKREQYF
CDR3nt: TGTGCCAGCCGGGACAGACCCAAGAGGGAGCAGTACTTC

abundance: .
d_gene: .
v_gene: TRBV7-2
j_gene: TRBJ1-5
CDR3aa: CASSAPGIRNQPQHF
CDR3nt: TGTGCCAGCAGCGCACCGGGGATACGCAATCAGCCCCAGCATTTT

abundance: .
d_gene: .
v_gene: TRBV10-1
j_gene: TRBJ2-5
CDR3aa: CASPDLDEKGTQYF
CDR3nt: TGCGCCAGCCCGGACTTGGATGAAAAGGGGACCCAGTACTTC

abundance: .
d_gene: .
v_gene: TRBV5-1
j_gene: TRBJ1-2
CDR3aa: CASSTGAGQYGYTF
CDR3nt: TGCGCCAGCAGCACGGGGGCCGGACAATATGGCTACACCTTC

abundance: .
d_gene: .
v_gene: TRBV6-5
j_gene: TRBJ2-7
CDR3aa: CASTPAGGGSYEQYF
CDR3nt: TGTGCCAGCACCCCGGCGGGTGGGGGATCCTACGAGCAGTACTTC

abundance: .
d_gene: .
v_gene: TRBV5-6
j_gene: TRBJ1-2
CDR3aa: CASSYVRNYGYTF
CDR3nt: TGTGCCAGCAGCTATGTTCGAAACTATGGCTACACCTTC

abundance: .
d_gene: .
v_gene: TRBV7-3
j_gene: TRBJ1-1
CDR3aa: CASSPLGDTEAFF
CDR3nt: TGTGCCAGCAGCCCACTGGGGGACACTGAAGCTTTCTTT

abundance: .
d_gene: TRBD2
v_gene: TRBV7-3
j_gene: TRBJ2-7
CDR3aa: CASSFGTTYEQYF
CDR3nt: TGTGCCAGCAGCTTCGGGACTACCTACGAGCAGTACTTC

abundance: .
d_gene: .
v_gene: TRBV5-4
j_gene: TRBJ2-1
CDR3aa: CASSGGVVGAYNEQFF
CDR3nt: TGTGCCAGCAGCGGAGGGGTAGTGGGGGCCTACAATGAGCAGTTCTTC

abundance: .
d_gene: .
v_gene: TRBV11-1
j_gene: TRBJ1-1
CDR3aa: CASSALRGATEAFF
CDR3nt: TGTGCCAGCAGCGCCCTTCGGGGGGCTACTGAAGCTTTCTTT

abundance: .
d_gene: .
v_gene: TRBV6-1
j_gene: TRBJ2-1
CDR3aa: CASSESIRPNEQFF
CDR3nt: TGTGCCAGCAGTGAGTCCATCCGACCCAATGAGCAGTTCTTC

abundance: .
d_gene: .
v_gene: TRBV9
j_gene: TRBJ2-1
CDR3aa: CASSARDFVYNEQFF
CDR3nt: TGTGCCAGCAGCGCGCGGGACTTCGTCTACAATGAGCAGTTCTTC

abundance: .
d_gene: TRBD1
v_gene: TRBV2
j_gene: TRBJ2-6
CDR3aa: CATGQGVSAGANVLTF
CDR3nt: TGTGCCACAGGACAGGGGGTCTCCGCTGGGGCCAACGTCCTGACTTTC

abundance: .
d_gene: TRBD1
v_gene: TRBV5-4
j_gene: TRBJ1-2
CDR3aa: CASSLGAGGPNYGYTF
CDR3nt: TGTGCCAGCAGCTTGGGGGCAGGGGGCCCTAACTATGGCTACACCTTC

abundance: .
d_gene: .
v_gene: TRBV6-5
j_gene: TRBJ1-3
CDR3aa: CASSYQEGGNTIYF
CDR3nt: TGTGCCAGCAGTTACCAGGAAGGGGGAAACACCATATATTTT